This T cell receptor beta chain was profiled in a study of OX40 agonist ivuxolimab in advanced cancers. Profiled with immunoSEQ multiplex PCR; TCRdb holds only in-frame clones, not every one. The profile covers some 86,000 clones, with roughly 94% appearing a single time and 8.5% to 10% taken by the ten largest. Worth noting for this clone: No antigen is known for it.

General observations from the study: At 0.1 to 3.0 mg/kg and by week 6, CD4+ and CD8+ T cells in the blood had expanded clonally. CD8+ T cells (on average) carried more expanded clones than CD4+ T cells.

The investigators sampled blood at baseline, at cycle 4 day 1, and at cycle 7 day 1. After removal of 2 bases from V and 3 bases from J, the junction contained 6 bases not matched to a gene. The germline V gene encodes CDR1 LNHDA and CDR2 SQIVND (reference sequence). CDR3 length: 15 amino acids. This sequence was found in an adult with an advanced solid tumor such as melanoma, head and neck, liver or kidney cancer. The sample here was CD4+ or CD8+ T cells sorted from blood, taken in a trial of the OX40 agonist ivuxolimab. The chain employs TRBV19 and TRBJ2-7, with 8 positions matching TRBD2. CDR3 DNA sequence: TGTGCCAGTAGTATATCAACTAGCGGTTACTACGAGCAGTACTTC. It is translated as CASSISTSGYYEQYF.